Here is one T cell receptor (beta chain) with its context. Its antigen remains unknown. This record comes from a study of cytomegalovirus exposure and HLA in healthy donors. 13 Jbeta primers and 60 Vbeta primers were used for the PCR. TCRdb's table, derived via immunoSEQ multiplex PCR, lists solely in-frame clones and lacks some. The sample yields about 160,000 clones, 80% to 90% seen once. Whole-study findings and limits: In a later analysis, about 17,000 TCR beta sequences were associated with HLA alleles at 0.05 false discovery rate.

Germline CDR1 and CDR2: SNHLY and FYNNEI. This CDR3 comprises 15 residues. V lost 4 bases and J lost 7; bases outside the gene matches: 7. Material for sequencing was PBMCs. The rearrangement uses TRBV2 and TRBJ1-4, with 9 bases lining up with TRBD1. The source is a young man in good health and CMV-seropositive. The CDR3 DNA is TGTGCCAGCAGTGGACAGGGGGTGGGAGGTGAAAAACTGTTTTTT. This sequence encodes CASSGQGVGGEKLFF.